Listed below are T cell receptor beta chains from one sample, sequenced in a study of blood T cell repertoires in COVID-19. Profiling relied on immunoSEQ multiplex PCR, and the TCRdb table lists in-frame clones only, not all of them. This table holds roughly 81,000 clones, roughly four fifths found once. Source material: peripheral blood. The receptor set was obtained from a man aged 55 to 70 with acute or convalescent COVID-19. Both conserved end residues are part of each CDR3. A D gene is named only where the DNA matches it firmly. Part of the rows lack a size; the others show once, few, many or a class for expanded clones.

d_call j_call clone_size v_call cdr3_nt cdr3_aa
TRBD2 TRBJ2-3 - TRBV27 TGTGCCAGCAGTTTTTGGACTAGCGGGAGGAGGACAGATACGCAGTATTTT CASSFWTSGRRTDTQYF
- TRBJ2-3 - TRBV2 TGTGCCAGCAGTGGGGTTAGCGGCACAGATACGCAGTATTTT CASSGVSGTDTQYF
TRBD1 TRBJ2-2 - TRBV11-2 TGTGCCAGCAGCTTAGTGTCCGGACAGGGGGACACCGGGGAGCTGTTTTTT CASSLVSGQGDTGELFF
TRBD2 TRBJ2-7 - TRBV7-2 TGTGCCAGCAGCCCAAGACTAGCGGGGGGGCCCTACGAGCAGTACTTC CASSPRLAGGPYEQYF
TRBD1 TRBJ1-5 - TRBV5-5 TGTGCCAGCAGCCTTGGGACAGCCCAAAATCAGCCCCAGCATTTT CASSLGTAQNQPQHF
- TRBJ1-3 few TRBV3-1/TRBV3-2 TGTGCCAGCAGCCAGTCCACAGTTAGAAACACCATATATTTT CASSQSTVRNTIYF
- TRBJ1-1 - TRBV19 TGTGCCAGTAGTCTGGGTCGGCGGACTGAAGCTTTCTTT CASSLGRRTEAFF
TRBD2 TRBJ2-3 few TRBV24-1 TGTGCCGCCTCCGGGACTAGTACAGATACGCAGTATTTT CAASGTSTDTQYF
- TRBJ2-1 few TRBV7-2 TGTGCCAGCGGGGCAAACTATTACAATGAGCAGTTCTTC CASGANYYNEQFF
TRBD1 TRBJ1-5 - TRBV7-9 TGTGCCAGCAGCTCGTCGGGACAGGGGGTTAATCAGCCCCAGCATTTT CASSSSGQGVNQPQHF
- TRBJ2-1 - TRBV24-1 TGTGCCACCAGTGATTTTGGCAGCTCCTACAATGAGCAGTTCTTC CATSDFGSSYNEQFF
TRBD1 TRBJ2-4 - TRBV19 TGTGCCAGTAGTACGACCCGGGACAGGGGCACCAAAAACATTCAGTACTTC CASSTTRDRGTKNIQYF
TRBD1 TRBJ1-5 - TRBV20-1 TGCAGTGCCACAGGGGTAGGGCCCCAGCATTTT CSATGVGPQHF
- TRBJ1-6 once TRBV6-5 TGTGCCAGCAGAAAGGGGGGGAGTGATTCACCCCTCCACTTT CASRKGGSDSPLHF
TRBD1 TRBJ1-4 - TRBV2 TGTGCCAGCAGTGAAAGGACAGGGGGCAATGAAAAACTGTTTTTT CASSERTGGNEKLFF
TRBD1 TRBJ1-2 - TRBV19 TGTGCCAGTAGTCGGGACAGGACTAACTATGGCTACACCTTC CASSRDRTNYGYTF
- TRBJ1-6 - TRBV12-3/TRBV12-4 TGTGCCAGCAGTTTTGGACAAGTTTCACCCCTCCACTTT CASSFGQVSPLHF
- TRBJ2-7 - TRBV5-1 TGCGCCAGCAGCGAACTCACCTACGAGCAGTACTTC CASSELTYEQYF
- TRBJ2-7 - TRBV28 TGTGCCAGCATTCCTAGGGGGAACTACGAGCAGTACTTC CASIPRGNYEQYF
- TRBJ2-7 - TRBV9 TGTGCCAGCAGCGTAGGCCCGGGGTCCTCCTACGAGCAGTACTTC CASSVGPGSSYEQYF
TRBD1 TRBJ1-4 - TRBV6-2/TRBV6-3 TGTGCCAGCAGTTTTACAGGGGGCGCGGGTGAAAAACTGTTTTTT CASSFTGGAGEKLFF
- TRBJ1-6 - TRBV18 TGTGCCAGCTCACAGGGGATGGACGTCGGTTCACCCCTCCACTTT CASSQGMDVGSPLHF
- TRBJ1-1 - TRBV28 TGTGCGATTCGGGCCGCGGGGACTGAAGCTTTCTTT CAIRAAGTEAFF
TRBD2 TRBJ2-7 - TRBV7-2 TGTGCCAGCAGCTTAACTAGCGGGGGGGCTTCCTACGAGCAGTACTTC CASSLTSGGASYEQYF
- TRBJ1-5 - TRBV28 TGTGCCAGCAGTTTCAGACTGAATCAGCCCCAGCATTTT CASSFRLNQPQHF
- TRBJ2-1 once TRBV19 TGTGCCAGTAGCCGGTGGGCTGAGCAGTTCTTC CASSRWAEQFF
- TRBJ1-3 - TRBV30 TGTGCCTGGAGGATGGGGGGAGGTGGAAACACCATATATTTT CAWRMGGGGNTIYF
TRBD1 TRBJ1-3 - TRBV18 TGTGCCAGCTCACCCCGGACAGGGGGCTTGGACACCATATATTTT CASSPRTGGLDTIYF
TRBD1 TRBJ2-6 - TRBV7-3 TGTGCCAGCAGCTTGCCAGGGGGCGTATCTGGGGCCAACGTCCTGACTTTC CASSLPGGVSGANVLTF
TRBD1 TRBJ1-4 - TRBV2 TGTGCCAGCAGTCTCCTGACAGGGGCATCTGAAAAACTGTTTTTT CASSLLTGASEKLFF
- TRBJ2-6 - TRBV5-6 TGTGCCAGCAGCGCCCGGGAGATTTCCCCATACGAGGCCAACGTCCTGACTTTC CASSAREISPYEANVLTF
- TRBJ2-7 - TRBV7-9 TGTGCCAGCAGCTCGGTTTTCGAGCAGTACTTC CASSSVFEQYF
TRBD2 TRBJ2-6 once TRBV6-2/TRBV6-3 TGTGCCAGCAGTTACGGGTTGCGGGGGGCGAGCTCTGGGGCCAACGTCCTGACTTTC CASSYGLRGASSGANVLTF
- TRBJ1-2 - TRBV19 TGTGCCAGTAGTATTTTCAGACAGAATCGTGGCTACACCTTC CASSIFRQNRGYTF
TRBD2 TRBJ2-1 - TRBV4-1 TGCGCCAGCAGCTACACACTAGCGGGACCGTACAATGAGCAGTTCTTC CASSYTLAGPYNEQFF
- TRBJ2-4 - TRBV11-2 TGTGCCAGCAGCTTAGATCTTCCGACTGGACAGTACTTC CASSLDLPTGQYF
- TRBJ2-3 - TRBV7-8 TGTGCCAGCAACTCAGGTTCCGCAGATACGCAGTATTTT CASNSGSADTQYF
TRBD1 TRBJ1-4 - TRBV18 TGTGCCAGCTCACCGCTGCGACAGGGAGATGAAAAACTGTTTTTT CASSPLRQGDEKLFF
TRBD2 TRBJ2-5 - TRBV10-2 TGCGCCAGCAGGTCCTCCGGGACTAATAAAGAGACCCAGTACTTC CASRSSGTNKETQYF
TRBD2 TRBJ2-5 - TRBV5-1 TGCGCCAGCAGCCGCGGACCAGCGGGAGTAGGTGGGGGGGAGACCCAGTACTTC CASSRGPAGVGGGETQYF
- TRBJ2-2 once TRBV5-1 TGCGCCAGTTCTACAGGGTTGGTAGCCGGGGAGCTGTTTTTT CASSTGLVAGELFF